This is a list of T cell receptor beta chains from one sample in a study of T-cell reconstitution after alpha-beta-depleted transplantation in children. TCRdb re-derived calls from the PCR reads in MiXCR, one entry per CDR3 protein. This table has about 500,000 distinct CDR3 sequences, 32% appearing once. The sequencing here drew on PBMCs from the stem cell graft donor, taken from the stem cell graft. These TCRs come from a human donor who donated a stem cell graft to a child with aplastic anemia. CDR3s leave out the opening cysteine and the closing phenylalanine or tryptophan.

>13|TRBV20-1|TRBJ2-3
SATPTSGNTDTQY
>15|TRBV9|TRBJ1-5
ASSPGTGKGGNQPQH
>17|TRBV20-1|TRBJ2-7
SAICPHQKGLANPYEQY
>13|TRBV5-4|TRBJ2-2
ASSSQGSHTGELF
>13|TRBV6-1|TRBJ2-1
ASSGGTSGHNEQF
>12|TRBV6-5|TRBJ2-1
ASRLGQMRDEQF
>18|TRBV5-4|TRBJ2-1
ASSWGGLAGLPRGYNEQF
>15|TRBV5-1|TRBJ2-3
ASSPGTSGSGSDTQY
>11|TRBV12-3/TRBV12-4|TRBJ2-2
ASSLRRTGELF
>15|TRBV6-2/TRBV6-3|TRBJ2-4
ASSKDRGSAAKNIQY
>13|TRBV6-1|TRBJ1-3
ASSNGGHSGNTIY
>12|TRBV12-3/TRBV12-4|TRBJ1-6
ASSLQQGNSPLH